This record covers a single T cell receptor (beta chain). The record originates from a study of shared clonotypes between healthy human individuals. The repertoire was sequenced with immunoSEQ multiplex PCR; TCRdb's copy has only in-frame clones and lacks some. Among roughly 1,800,000 clones, approximately 95% were seen once, and the ten largest hold 0.95% to 1.5%. Cells designated naive CD8 were CD45RO-negative and were positively selected for CCR7, with terminally differentiated effector memory CD45RA+ cells excluded. Sequencing was carried out using naive CD8+ T cells sorted from blood. The sequence derives from a man younger than 35 in good health.

The CDR3 DNA reads as TGTGCCAGCAGCTCGAGGACAGGGGAAAGGTCGGATACGCAGTATTTT. Its protein product is CASSSRTGERSDTQYF. The rearrangement joins TRBV7-9 to TRBJ2-3; the match to TRBD1 covers 9 bases. The CDR3 extends over 16 amino acids. The ends lost 4 bases at V and 6 bases at J; junction bases unmatched: 11. Germline assignment: CDR1 SEHNR and CDR2 FQNEAQ (reference sequence).